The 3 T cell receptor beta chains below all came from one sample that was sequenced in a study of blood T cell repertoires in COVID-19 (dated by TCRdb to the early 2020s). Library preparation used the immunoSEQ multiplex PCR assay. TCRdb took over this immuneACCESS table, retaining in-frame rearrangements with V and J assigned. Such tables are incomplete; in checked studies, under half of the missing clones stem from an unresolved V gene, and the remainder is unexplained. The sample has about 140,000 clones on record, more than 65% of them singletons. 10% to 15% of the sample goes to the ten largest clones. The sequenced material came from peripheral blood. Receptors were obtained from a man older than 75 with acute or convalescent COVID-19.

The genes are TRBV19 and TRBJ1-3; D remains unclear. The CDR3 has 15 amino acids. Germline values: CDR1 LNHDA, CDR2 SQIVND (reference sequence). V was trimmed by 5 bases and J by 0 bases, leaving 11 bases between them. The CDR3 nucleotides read TGTGCCAGTAGTCCGCGGGCTGTCTCTGGAAACACCATATATTTT. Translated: CASSPRAVSGNTIYF.

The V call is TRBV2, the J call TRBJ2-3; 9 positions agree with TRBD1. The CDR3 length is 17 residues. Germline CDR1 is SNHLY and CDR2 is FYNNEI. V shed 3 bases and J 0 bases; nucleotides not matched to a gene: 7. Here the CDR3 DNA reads TGTGCCAGCAGTGATCCCGACAGGGGGATTAGCACAGATACGCAGTATTTT. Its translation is CASSDPDRGISTDTQYF.

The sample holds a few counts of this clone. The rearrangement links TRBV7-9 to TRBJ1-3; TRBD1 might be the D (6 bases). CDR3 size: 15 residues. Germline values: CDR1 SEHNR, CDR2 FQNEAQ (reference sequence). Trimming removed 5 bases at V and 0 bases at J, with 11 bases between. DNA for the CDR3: TGTGCCAGCAGCGTTCAGGGGAGCTCTGGAAACACCATATATTTT. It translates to CASSVQGSSGNTIYF.